The 31 T cell receptor beta chains listed next were all sequenced from one sample in a study of T cells in Graves' hyperthyroidism and ophthalmopathy. What was amplified from RNA transcripts were TCR beta CDR3 regions. The study used the HTBI primer set for a first-round RT-PCR of the TCR CDR3. TCRdb called the multiplex PCR reads again in MiXCR, with one record for every CDR3 protein. The top ten hold more than 11% of the sample, which has more than 500,000 distinct CDR3 sequences, approximately 15% seen once. Material: blood. These receptors came from a woman aged 35 to 49 with Graves' hyperthyroidism.

This clonotype was recorded once. A much larger clone lies one base from this, so it may be a read error. This chain uses TRBV6-1 with TRBJ2-1, with D possibly being TRBD2 (5 bases). The CDR3 runs to 14 residues. V was shortened by 0 bases and J by 7 bases, with 10 bases between the two germline ends. Germline CDR1 and CDR2: MNHNS and SASEGT. CDR3: CASSEALATNEQFF. CDR3 nucleotides: TGTGCCAGCAGTGAAGCATTAGCGACGAATGAGCAGTTCTTC.

This clonotype has a count of ten or more. The rearrangement links TRBV6-5 to TRBJ2-7, with D perhaps matching TRBD1 (6 bases). CDR1 is MNHEY and CDR2 is SVGAGI in the germline V gene. Trimming removed 2 bases from V and 5 bases from J, with 13 bases in between. The CDR3 runs to 14 residues. The CDR3 DNA reads as TGTGCCAGCAGTTACAGCAGGGGCGAGAACGAGCAGTACTTC. Its translation is CASSYSRGENEQYF.

The chain uses TRBV9 and TRBJ2-3; D is possibly TRBD2 (6 bases). Germline V lookup: CDR1 SGDLS, CDR2 YYNGEE. CDR3 length equals 15 residues. The V end lost 5 bases, the J end lost 3 bases, and 16 bases lay between the germline ends. Here the CDR3 reads CASSIWREGTDTQYF. The CDR3 nucleotides are TGTGCCAGCAGTATTTGGCGGGAAGGGACAGATACGCAGTATTTT.

This clonotype occurred many times. V and J are TRBV7-2 and TRBJ2-7; the D gene is possibly TRBD2 (5 bases). The CDR3 has 14 residues. V lost 5 bases and J 2 bases, leaving 13 bases between the germline ends. Germline lookup yields CDR1 SGHTA and CDR2 FQGNSA. CDR3 sequence (DNA): TGTGCCAGCAGCCCGGACTGGTCGACCTACGAGCAGTACTTC. This sequence encodes CASSPDWSTYEQYF.

In this sample, this clonotype turned up many times. CDR3 nucleotides: TGTGCCAGCAGCAATACAGGGGGCGGAACTGAAGCTTTCTTT. This sequence encodes CASSNTGGGTEAFF. The chain carries TRBV2 and TRBJ1-1; TRBD1 matches at 9 bases. The CDR3 is 14 residues long. CDR1 is SNHLY, CDR2 FYNNEI, per germline. The trim removed 6 bases at V and 5 bases at J, leaving 7 bases unmatched.

Many counts were recorded for this clonotype. V usage is TRBV28 and J usage is TRBJ2-3; D gene unclear. CDR1 is MDHEN and CDR2 is SYDVKM in the germline V gene. V was shortened by 4 bases and J by 2 bases, with 10 bases between the two germline ends. The CDR3 contains 14 residues. CDR3 amino acids: CASSWYLHTDTQYF. DNA for the CDR3: TGTGCCAGCAGTTGGTATCTCCACACAGATACGCAGTATTTT.

The chain recombines TRBV9 with TRBJ1-6; weak D call: TRBD1 (6 bases). This CDR3 is built from 13 residues. Germline CDR1 reads SGDLS; CDR2 reads YYNGEE. The V and J ends lost 1 base and 7 bases respectively, with 6 bases between them. CDR3 amino acids: CASSVQGNSPLHF. CDR3 sequence (DNA): TGTGCCAGCAGCGTACAGGGGAATTCACCCCTCCACTTT.

This clonotype was picked up many times. The rearrangement joins TRBV12-3 or TRBV12-4 to TRBJ2-1; perhaps TRBD1 as D (6 bases). CDR3 length: 14 amino acids. V was trimmed by 4 bases and J by 0 bases, leaving 7 bases between them. This CDR3 is CASSSGASYNEQFF. DNA of the CDR3: TGTGCCAGCAGTTCAGGGGCCTCCTACAATGAGCAGTTCTTC.

This clonotype was observed a few times. The chain recombines TRBV6-1 with TRBJ1-1; D gene unclear. Germline V gene sequence: CDR1 MNHNS, CDR2 SASEGT. CDR3 size: 11 residues. Trimming took off 7 bases at V and 6 bases at J, with 9 bases between the two ends. The DNA for the CDR3 is TGTGCCAGCAAGGAGGTGGCTGAAGCTTTCTTT. Its translation: CASKEVAEAFF.

The sample holds many counts of this clonotype. The chain uses TRBV5-1 and TRBJ2-4, with 9 positions matching TRBD1. The V segment lost 3 bases and the J segment 9 bases; nucleotides outside the gene matches: 7. Germline assignment: CDR1 SGHRS and CDR2 YFSETQ. The CDR3 consists of 14 residues. CDR3 sequence reads: CASSSTGGGGIQYF. The CDR3 bases are TGCGCCAGCAGCTCCACAGGGGGCGGAGGCATTCAGTACTTC.

The J gene is TRBJ1-2, the V gene TRBV20-1, with TRBD1 matching over 7 bases. V lost 0 bases to trimming and J lost 3 bases; unmatched junction nucleotides: 7. Germline values: CDR1 DFQATT, CDR2 SNEGSKA (reference sequence). The CDR3 has 15 amino acids. The CDR3 here is CSARDRGNPYYGYTF. The CDR3 DNA is TGCAGTGCTAGAGACAGGGGGAACCCCTACTATGGCTACACCTTC.

In this sample, this clonotype turned up many times. V gene TRBV29-1 combines with J gene TRBJ1-2, with 8 bases aligning to TRBD1. The CDR3 is made up of 13 amino acids. V lost 2 bases, J lost 4 bases, and 3 bases stayed unmatched. The germline V gene encodes CDR1 SQVTM and CDR2 ANQGSEA. The CDR3 DNA reads TGCAGCGTTGAAACAGGGGGAATCTATGGCTACACCTTC. Protein product: CSVETGGIYGYTF. Full variable domain (remainder filled in from reference TRBV29-1 and TRBJ1-2): SAVISQKPSRDICQRGTSLTIQCQVDSQVTMMFWYRQQPGQSLTLIATANQGSEATYESGFVIDKFPISRPNLTFSTLTVSNMSPEDSSIYLCSVETGGIYGYTFGSGTRLTVV.

This clonotype was picked up many times. The chain carries TRBV29-1 and TRBJ2-7; TRBD1 might be the D (5 bases). Per the germline V gene, CDR1 is SQVTM and CDR2 is ANQGSEA. This CDR3 contains 14 residues. Between the trimmed V and J ends, which lost 6 bases and 3 bases, there was a span of 18 bases. CDR3: CSVARTTVYYEQYF. The CDR3 coding sequence is TGCAGCGTCGCCCGAACGACAGTTTACTACGAGCAGTACTTC.

This clonotype has more than one count but fewer than ten. A much larger clone differs by one base, so this may be a read error. The chain combines TRBV12-3 or TRBV12-4 with TRBJ2-5; D is undetermined. The CDR3 contains 14 residues. V lost 1 base and J lost 1, with 7 bases in between. CDR3 residues: CASSLVQVQETQYF. The DNA of the CDR3 is TGTGCCAGCAGTTTAGTTCAGGTCCAAGAGACCCAGTACTTC.

With respect to this clonotype: At one boundary the junction diverges from the germline segment, which might be a read error. The chain links TRBV6-5 to TRBJ2-1, with D possibly being TRBD1 (6 bases). In germline, CDR1 is MNHEY, CDR2 SVGAGI. This CDR3 has 15 residues. For the CDR3, the DNA is TGTGCCAGCAGTTACGGGCAGGGGTCCTACAATGAGCAGCTCTTC. Amino acids: CASSYGQGSYNEQLF.

This clonotype has a count of ten or more. The chain joins TRBV7-9 to TRBJ1-4; D is ambiguous. There are 14 residues in the CDR3. V was cut by 0 bases and J by 5 bases, with 7 bases left in between. Germline CDR1 and CDR2: SEHNR and FQNEAQ (reference sequence). In DNA form, the CDR3 reads TGTGCCAGCAGCTTAGCTCAGTGGAATGAAAAACTGTTTTTT. This sequence encodes CASSLAQWNEKLFF.

This clonotype was counted many times. CDR3 residues: CASSPSPGQPLNEQFF. The CDR3 DNA follows: TGTGCCAGCTCACCAAGTCCGGGACAGCCCCTCAATGAGCAGTTCTTC. The J gene is TRBJ2-1, the V gene TRBV18; the match to TRBD1 covers 7 bases. The length of the CDR3 is 16 residues. Germline CDR1 and CDR2: KGHSH and LQKENI. V lost 2 bases and J lost 6; bases outside the gene matches: 10.

This chain joins TRBV20-1 and TRBJ1-6, with D unresolved. CDR1 DFQATT and CDR2 SNEGSKA come from the germline V gene (reference sequence). The CDR3 is 16 amino acids. The germline V and J ends were trimmed by 3 bases and 5 bases, with 17 bases remaining between them. This CDR3 reads CSASPGVQKNNSPLHF. CDR3 in DNA: TGCAGTGCTAGTCCCGGGGTCCAGAAAAATAATTCACCCCTCCACTTT.

The chain employs TRBV6-1 and TRBJ2-5; TRBD2 matches 12 bases. Germline assignment: CDR1 MNHNS and CDR2 SASEGT. V shed 2 bases and J 5 bases; nucleotides not matched to a gene: 6. The CDR3 is 16 residues long. The CDR3 spells CASSESRLAGEETQYF. The CDR3 coding sequence is TGTGCCAGCAGTGAAAGTCGACTAGCGGGAGAGGAGACCCAGTACTTC.

This chain links TRBV19 with TRBJ2-1; 10 nucleotides match TRBD2. This CDR3 has 17 residues. The J segment lost 2 bases and the V segment lost 2 bases, leaving 6 bases of the junction unmatched. The germline V gene encodes CDR1 LNHDA and CDR2 SQIVND (reference sequence). The chain's CDR3 is CASSIPPSGRTYNEQFF. DNA for the CDR3: TGTGCCAGTAGTATACCCCCTAGCGGGAGAACCTACAATGAGCAGTTCTTC.

This clonotype was found a few times. This chain links TRBV4-1 with TRBJ2-3; D tentatively fits TRBD1 or TRBD2 (5 bases each). CDR3 length: 20 amino acids. Per germline, CDR1 MGHRA and CDR2 YSYEKL. V was cut by 4 bases and J by 0 bases, with 26 bases left in between. CDR3 nucleotides: TGCGCCAGCAGCCTGCGGGCGGACTCACGACAGACCTATAGCACAGATACGCAGTATTTT. Its translation is CASSLRADSRQTYSTDTQYF.

Worth noting for this clonotype: A much larger clone lies a single base off, so this may be a read error. The CDR3 DNA reads TGTGCCTGGGGTGTACTTTGGGGAAGCGAGCAGTTCTTC. It is translated as CAWGVLWGSEQFF. The chain links TRBV30 to TRBJ2-1; D gene ambiguous. Germline-derived CDR1 and CDR2 are GTSNPN and SVGIG (reference sequence). The CDR3 runs 13 residues.

This clonotype has ten or more counts. The V and J genes are TRBV7-9 and TRBJ2-5; D remains unclear. The CDR3 length is 13 residues. Looked up from germline, CDR1 is SEHNR and CDR2 is FQNEAQ (reference sequence). Trimming took 0 bases from V and 5 from J, leaving 7 bases between them. The CDR3 nucleotides read TGTGCCAGCAGCTTAGCGCTGCTGGAGACCCAGTACTTC. This gives the protein CASSLALLETQYF.

This clonotype was seen a handful of times. This chain joins TRBV6-5 and TRBJ2-5, with 11 bases aligning to TRBD2. The ends lost 2 bases at V and 1 base at J; junction bases unmatched: 3. Germline V gene lookup returns CDR1 MNHEY and CDR2 SVGAGI. The CDR3 spans 16 residues. CDR3 DNA: TGTGCCAGCAGTTACGCTGGACTAGCGGGCCAAGAGACCCAGTACTTC. This translates into CASSYAGLAGQETQYF.

In this sample, this clonotype turned up many times. The chain carries TRBV28 and TRBJ1-4; D perhaps matches TRBD1 (5 bases). Trimming removed 6 bases from V and 3 bases from J, with 23 bases in between. Per germline, CDR1 MDHEN and CDR2 SYDVKM. There are 18 residues in the CDR3. The DNA for the CDR3 is TGTGCCAGCAGCCCGGCGTTTGGGGGAGGAGGGGCTAATGAAAAACTGTTTTTT. Residues: CASSPAFGGGGANEKLFF.

In this sample, this clonotype turned up many times. This chain links TRBV11-1 with TRBJ2-1; weak D call: TRBD2 (5 bases). Trimming left V 1 base short and J 2 bases short, with 9 bases between. Looked up from germline, CDR1 is SGHAT and CDR2 is FQDESV (reference sequence). The CDR3 length is 15 residues. CDR3 nucleotides: TGTGCCAGCAGCTTAGGGGAGTCCGCCTACAATGAGCAGTTCTTC. It translates to CASSLGESAYNEQFF.

V gene TRBV6-2 or TRBV6-3 combines with J gene TRBJ2-6; the match to TRBD1 covers 9 bases. The germline gives CDR1 MNHEY, CDR2 SVGEGT. V shed 7 bases, J shed 1 base, and the junction held 5 bases outside the gene matches. The CDR3 has 16 amino acids. The CDR3, as DNA: TGTGCCAGCATGGGACAGGGTCCTTCTGGGGCCAACGTCCTGACTTTC. It codes for CASMGQGPSGANVLTF.

This clonotype showed up just a few times. The chain is built from TRBV19 and TRBJ1-1; 8 nucleotides align to TRBD1. The germline V gene has CDR1 LNHDA and CDR2 SQIVND (reference sequence). This CDR3 is built from 16 residues. J lost 2 bases, V lost 4 bases, and 9 bases had no gene match. CDR3 region: CASSTLKGQANTEAFF. CDR3 in DNA: TGTGCCAGTAGTACGCTTAAGGGACAGGCAAACACTGAAGCTTTCTTT.

In its sample, this clonotype was seen many times. The V and J genes are TRBV30 and TRBJ2-3; 10 bases line up with TRBD2. The CDR3 extends over 15 amino acids. The germline CDR1 and CDR2 sequences are GTSNPN and SVGIG (reference sequence). The ends lost 0 bases at V and 4 bases at J; junction bases unmatched: 4. The CDR3 DNA follows: TGTGCCTGGAGTGTAACAAGCGGGAGGGCAGATACGCAGTATTTT. It is translated as CAWSVTSGRADTQYF.

This CDR3 reads CSASLGANTGELFF. DNA for the CDR3: TGCAGTGCTAGTCTCGGGGCGAACACCGGGGAGCTGTTTTTT. The J gene is TRBJ2-2, the V gene TRBV20-1; D may be TRBD2 (5 bases). Deletions cut 3 bases from V and 0 bases from J, with 8 bases between. Germline V gene data show CDR1 as DFQATT and CDR2 as SNEGSKA (reference sequence). This CDR3 is built from 14 residues.

In this sample, this clonotype turned up a few times. The rearrangement links TRBV5-6 to TRBJ2-7, with TRBD1 identical over 7 bases. With 4 bases clipped from V and 3 bases from J, the junction kept 7 bases outside the gene matches. CDR3 size: 14 residues. CDR1 is SGHDT, CDR2 YYEEEE, per germline. The DNA of the CDR3 is TGTGCCAGCAGCAGGGCCGGGACAGACTACGAGCAGTACTTC. It yields the protein CASSRAGTDYEQYF.